The subject of this entry is one TCR beta chain. Its antigen is as yet unknown. The trim removed 0 bases at V and 8 bases at J, leaving 9 bases unmatched. The CDR3 length is 16 residues. The germline V gene has CDR1 LNHNV and CDR2 YYDKDF (reference sequence). Only in-frame clones appear in the TCRdb table, and some are missing; sequencing was by immunoSEQ multiplex PCR. The repertoire holds 90,000 to 100,000 clones, with approximately 90% as singletons. This sample stems from a study of cytomegalovirus exposure and HLA in healthy donors. Overall study findings and caveats: A classifier reportedly called cytomegalovirus status with high sensitivity and specificity.

The sequenced sample was PBMCs. The J gene is TRBJ1-4, the V gene TRBV15; 7 bases line up with TRBD1. The receptor was isolated from a woman aged 25 to 39 in good health and CMV-seronegative. CDR3 DNA sequence: TGTGCCACCAGCAGAGATGGGTTGAGGGGGCAAGAAAAACTGTTTTTT. It translates to CATSRDGLRGQEKLFF.